Listed below are T cell receptor beta chains from one sample, sequenced in a study of beta chain features in type 1 diabetes. The data were produced by immunoSEQ multiplex PCR, yet TCRdb's version contains in-frame clones alone and is incomplete. Of roughly 140,000 clones in the sample, about 50% were seen once. The specimen was Tregs from blood. All receptors come from a young man in good health. Each CDR3 is given with its conserved first and last residue. D genes are given only for firm matches. A clone size is listed for some rows: how often the clone was seen (once, few, many), or a class if it is expanded.

abundance | j_gene | v_gene | d_gene | len | CDR3aa | CDR3nt
few | TRBJ2-3 | TRBV28 | TRBD2 | 17 | CASSLYSGRAFGDTQYF | TGTGCCAGCAGTTTATACAGCGGGAGGGCCTTTGGAGATACGCAGTATTTT
. | TRBJ1-3 | TRBV30 | TRBD1 | 17 | CAWSGLRRGQGRDTIYF | TGTGCCTGGAGTGGACTAAGACGCGGACAGGGTCGAGACACCATATATTTT
few | TRBJ2-7 | TRBV7-2 | TRBD1 | 14 | CASSSRQGSYEQYF | TGTGCCAGCAGCTCCAGACAGGGATCCTACGAGCAGTACTTC
. | TRBJ2-7 | TRBV4-3 | . | 13 | CASSQASGYEQYF | TGCGCCAGCAGCCAAGCTTCCGGGTACGAGCAGTACTTC
. | TRBJ1-1 | TRBV27 | . | 14 | CASSRVGLNTEAFF | TGTGCCAGCAGTCGGGTGGGTCTGAACACTGAAGCTTTCTTT
. | TRBJ2-1 | TRBV5-1 | TRBD2 | 18 | CASTLGRGGLAGYNEQFF | TGCGCCAGCACCCTCGGACGGGGGGGACTAGCGGGGTACAATGAGCAGTTCTTC
few | TRBJ2-4 | TRBV18 | TRBD1 | 15 | CASSPRTGGDDIQYF | TGTGCCAGCTCACCAAGGACAGGGGGCGATGACATTCAGTACTTC
once | TRBJ2-1 | TRBV5-1 | TRBD1 | 14 | CASRGQGFVNEQFF | TGCGCCAGCAGGGGACAGGGGTTCGTCAATGAGCAGTTCTTC
. | TRBJ2-3 | TRBV21-1 | . | 15 | CARGPRRTSTDTQYF | TGTGCCAGGGGCCCGCGGCGGACTAGCACAGATACGCAGTATTTT
. | TRBJ2-7 | TRBV7-8 | . | 12 | CASSLDIYEQYF | TGTGCCAGCAGCTTAGATATTTACGAGCAGTACTTC
. | TRBJ1-1 | TRBV14 | . | 17 | CASSQESLVRGIAEAFF | TGTGCCAGCAGCCAAGAATCACTAGTTCGGGGGATCGCTGAAGCTTTCTTT
. | TRBJ2-3 | TRBV6-1 | . | 12 | CASSGSTDTQYF | TGTGCCAGCAGCGGGAGCACAGATACGCAGTATTTT
. | TRBJ2-7 | TRBV28 | . | 14 | CASTQSGISYEQYF | TGTGCCAGCACACAATCAGGGATCTCCTACGAGCAGTACTTC
few | TRBJ2-1 | TRBV7-3 | . | 14 | CASSLSQGGNEQFF | TGTGCCAGCAGCTTAAGTCAGGGAGGTAATGAGCAGTTCTTC
. | TRBJ2-7 | TRBV28 | . | 14 | CASSGSDSAYEQYF | TGTGCCAGCAGTGGATCGGACAGTGCGTACGAGCAGTACTTC
. | TRBJ2-7 | TRBV29-1 | TRBD1 | 16 | CSVAESGQGSPYEQYF | TGCAGCGTGGCCGAATCGGGACAGGGGTCCCCCTACGAGCAGTACTTC
. | TRBJ2-7 | TRBV7-8 | . | 12 | CASSLAGGEQYF | TGTGCCAGCAGCTTAGCAGGGGGCGAGCAGTACTTC
few | TRBJ1-1 | TRBV4-2 | TRBD1 | 15 | CASSQAQGVRREAFF | TGTGCCAGCAGCCAAGCACAGGGGGTAAGAAGGGAAGCTTTCTTT
. | TRBJ2-1 | TRBV30 | TRBD2 | 17 | CAWSPSGSGKFYNEQFF | TGTGCCTGGAGTCCCAGCGGGAGTGGGAAGTTTTACAATGAGCAGTTCTTC
few | TRBJ2-4 | TRBV9 | TRBD2 | 14 | CASSGAGAENIQYF | TGTGCCAGCAGCGGAGCGGGAGCCGAAAACATTCAGTACTTC
. | TRBJ2-2 | TRBV14 | . | 16 | CASSLRVDPNTGELFF | TGTGCCAGCAGCCTGAGGGTAGACCCGAACACCGGGGAGCTGTTTTTT
. | TRBJ2-1 | TRBV7-9 | . | 15 | CASAKRAGLIDEQFF | TGTGCCAGCGCAAAACGGGCAGGGTTAATTGATGAGCAGTTCTTC
. | TRBJ2-7 | TRBV7-2 | . | 15 | CASSLGLTSLYEQYF | TGTGCCAGCAGCTTAGGCCTCACTAGCCTCTACGAGCAGTACTTC
. | TRBJ2-4 | TRBV11-2 | . | 15 | CASSNTDILKNIQYF | TGTGCCAGCAGCAATACGGACATTCTCAAAAACATTCAGTACTTC
. | TRBJ2-2 | TRBV14 | TRBD1 | 15 | CASSRDRINTGELFF | TGTGCCAGCAGCCGGGACAGGATTAACACCGGGGAGCTGTTTTTT
. | TRBJ1-4 | TRBV5-4 | . | 15 | CASSPAQGEVEKLFF | TGTGCCAGCAGCCCCGCACAGGGAGAGGTTGAAAAACTGTTTTTT
. | TRBJ2-4 | TRBV7-2 | . | 15 | CASSAPGLAKNIQYF | TGTGCCAGCAGCGCACCAGGACTAGCCAAAAACATTCAGTACTTC
few | TRBJ2-1 | TRBV11-1 | . | 13 | CASSLFTRNEQFF | TGTGCCAGCAGCTTATTTACGAGGAATGAGCAGTTCTTC
. | TRBJ2-7 | TRBV28 | . | 13 | CASRGSPSYEQYF | TGTGCCAGCAGGGGCAGCCCATCCTACGAGCAGTACTTC
. | TRBJ1-5 | TRBV2 | . | 15 | CASIKIRDNNQPQHF | TGTGCCAGCATTAAAATCAGGGATAACAATCAGCCCCAGCATTTT
. | TRBJ2-1 | TRBV7-3 | . | 15 | CASSPERSRVNEQFF | TGTGCCAGCAGCCCGGAGCGGTCTCGGGTCAATGAGCAGTTCTTC
. | TRBJ2-2 | TRBV5-1 | TRBD2 | 15 | CASSSGLANTGELFF | TGCGCCAGCAGCTCGGGACTAGCGAACACCGGGGAGCTGTTTTTT